The T cell receptor beta chain under discussion was sequenced for a study of T cells in tumors after PD-1 blockade. Turning to the study itself: No patient had prior checkpoint blockade, systemic immunosuppression, or radiotherapy within 4 weeks. A subset received ongoing vismodegib 150 mg daily alongside anti-PD-1 therapy. On average, peripheral blood gave about 120,000 TCR templates and about 40,000 unique clonotypes.

This clone was detected only a few times. Relative to the germline gene, one junction end is altered; a read error may explain this. Measured with immunoSEQ multiplex PCR; TCRdb has only the in-frame clones, and not every one. The sample carries around 51,000 clones, over 75% recorded once. Germline values: CDR1 SSHAT, CDR2 FNYEAQ (reference sequence). This CDR3 is built from 15 residues. The TCR was taken from a human donor with basal cell carcinoma. The specimen comprised PBMCs, sampled before anti-PD-1 treatment. V usage is TRBV7-7 and J usage is TRBJ2-5; tentative D call: TRBD2 (6 bases). The CDR3 DNA follows: TGTGCTAGCAGCTCGCGGGACGGCCTCCAAGAGACCCAGTACTTC. As protein: CASSSRDGLQETQYF. The whole variable domain, filled in from reference TRBV7-7 and TRBJ2-5, reads GAGVSQSPRYKVTKRGQDVTLRCDPISSHATLYWYQQALGQGPEFLTYFNYEAQPDKSGLPSDRFSAERPEGSISTLTIQRTEQRDSAMYRCASSSRDGLQETQYFGPGTRLLVL.